This T cell receptor (beta chain) was identified in a study of blood T cell repertoires in COVID-19. Overall study: The samples span acute and convalescent COVID-19 from the United States, Italy and Spain. T cells, B-cell-depleted T cells, or PBMCs supplied cDNA or gDNA.

Per the original methods: Counts of nucleated cells, estimated from reference gene primer amplification, were obtained. Clones were read by immunoSEQ multiplex PCR, and TCRdb kept only the in-frame ones, dropping some. V, J and clone size are those of that table, while D and trimming were read from the DNA. The table shows about 220,000 clones, with under 90% occurring only once. From germline, CDR1 is KGHSH and CDR2 LQKENI. The trim removed 1 base at V and 2 bases at J, leaving 1 base unmatched. The CDR3 loop spans 16 amino acids. This TCR derives from a woman aged 55-75 years who had recovered from COVID-19. Sequences were obtained from peripheral blood. The chain is built from TRBV18 and TRBJ2-5; 13 bases line up with TRBD2. Written as DNA, the CDR3 is TGTGCCAGCTCACCACTGGGACTAGCGGGGCAAGAGACCCAGTACTTC. Protein sequence: CASSPLGLAGQETQYF. Full variable domain (rest looked up from reference TRBV18 and TRBJ2-5): NAGVMQNPRHLVRRRGQEARLRCSPMKGHSHVYWYRQLPEEGLKFMVYLQKENIIDESGMPKERFSAEFPKEGPSILRIQQVVRGDSAAYFCASSPLGLAGQETQYFGPGTRLLVL.